The T cell receptor (beta chain) described here comes from a study of blood T cells in healthy people across ages. Across the study: Researchers report that template switching captured about one barcoded beta molecule per two T cells.

Next came a second PCR, run for about 7 to 12 cycles, which used a sample-barcoded 5' primer along with a J-beta primer mix. Researchers report that a template-switch adaptor with 12 random nucleotides tagged each cDNA molecule. TCRdb re-derived calls from the 5' RACE reads in MiXCR, one entry per CDR3 protein. The sample shows roughly 790,000 distinct CDR3 sequences, around 46% of them seen only once. CDR3 size: 16 residues. Trimming cost V 3 bases and J 0 bases; bases outside gene matches: 10. In germline, CDR1 is DFQATT, CDR2 SNEGSKA (reference sequence). The table lists this clonotype with a few counts.

This chain uses TRBV20-1 with TRBJ1-1; 7 nucleotides match TRBD1. Sample: blood. The receptor comes from an older woman in good health. The CDR3 coding sequence is TGCAGTGCTAGGGTAGGGGGCTTGACATTGAACACTGAAGCTTTCTTT. Encoded protein: CSARVGGLTLNTEAFF.